Here is one TCR beta chain with its context. Its antigen is unidentified. The protocol was immunoSEQ multiplex PCR, while the TCRdb copy is restricted to in-frame clones and leaves out a portion. The table has some 50,000 clones, about 74% seen once. Looked up from germline, CDR1 is SGHTA and CDR2 is FQGNSA. This CDR3 comprises 17 residues. J gave up 1 base and V 5 bases, and 3 bases lay outside the gene matches. Upon completion of roughly ten days in culture, CD4+ T cells were isolated. PCR confirmed that the person was infected with SARS-CoV-2 between March and December 2020. The data are from a study of vaccination effects on CD4 cells after COVID-19. Across the study: Before sequencing took place, the ViraFEST assay used viral peptide pools to expand antigen-specific CD4+ T cells. Samples came 142 and 148 days after COVID-19 diagnosis, before vaccination. Study-wide results and caveats: Clones that were induced by infection or by vaccine showed marked contraction late after vaccination.

Sample: CD4+ T cells from PBMCs cultured without peptide, taken before COVID-19 vaccination. The rearrangement joins TRBV7-2 to TRBJ2-3; 16 nucleotides line up with TRBD2. This TCR was sampled from a human donor who had a prior SARS-CoV-2 infection. The CDR3 region has the DNA TGTGCCAGCAGCATGGGACTAGCGGGAGGGGGCACAGATACGCAGTATTTT. This encodes CASSMGLAGGGTDTQYF.